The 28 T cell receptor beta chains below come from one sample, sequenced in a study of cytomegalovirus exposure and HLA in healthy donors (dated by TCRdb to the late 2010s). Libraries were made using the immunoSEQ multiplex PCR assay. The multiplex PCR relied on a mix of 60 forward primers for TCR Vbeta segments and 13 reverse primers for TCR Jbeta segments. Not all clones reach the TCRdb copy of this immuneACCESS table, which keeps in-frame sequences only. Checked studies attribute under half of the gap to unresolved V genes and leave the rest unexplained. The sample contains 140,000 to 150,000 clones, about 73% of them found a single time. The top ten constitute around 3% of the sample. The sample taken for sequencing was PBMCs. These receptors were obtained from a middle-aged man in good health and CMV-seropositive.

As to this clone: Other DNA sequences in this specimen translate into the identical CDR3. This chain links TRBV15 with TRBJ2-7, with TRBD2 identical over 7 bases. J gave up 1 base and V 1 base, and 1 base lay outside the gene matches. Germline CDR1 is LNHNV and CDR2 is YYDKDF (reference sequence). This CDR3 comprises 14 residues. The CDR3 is CATSRGGGSYEQYF. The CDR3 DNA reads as TGTGCCACCAGCAGAGGGGGAGGGTCCTACGAGCAGTACTTC.

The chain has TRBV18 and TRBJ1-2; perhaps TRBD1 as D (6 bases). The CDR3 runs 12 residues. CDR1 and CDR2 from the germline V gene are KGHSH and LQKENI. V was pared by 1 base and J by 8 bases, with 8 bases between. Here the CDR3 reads CASSPQGDGYTF. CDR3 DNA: TGTGCCAGCTCACCACAGGGGGACGGCTACACCTTC.

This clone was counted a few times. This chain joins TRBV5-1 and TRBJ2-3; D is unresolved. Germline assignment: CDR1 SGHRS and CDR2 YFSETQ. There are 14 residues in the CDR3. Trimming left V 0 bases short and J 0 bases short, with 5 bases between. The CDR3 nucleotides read TGCGCCAGCAGCTTGGGGCCGAGCACAGATACGCAGTATTTT. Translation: CASSLGPSTDTQYF.

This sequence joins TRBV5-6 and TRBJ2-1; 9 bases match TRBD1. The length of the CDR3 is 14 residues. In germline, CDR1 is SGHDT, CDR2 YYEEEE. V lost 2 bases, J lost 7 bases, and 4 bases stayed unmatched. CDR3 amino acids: CASSLGQGRNEQFF. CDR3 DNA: TGTGCCAGCAGCTTAGGACAGGGGAGGAATGAGCAGTTCTTC. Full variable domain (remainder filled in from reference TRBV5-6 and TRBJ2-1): DAGVTQSPTHLIKTRGQQVTLRCSPKSGHDTVSWYQQALGQGPQFIFQYYEEEERQRGNFPDRFSGHQFPNYSSELNVNALLLGDSALYLCASSLGQGRNEQFFGPGTRLTVL.

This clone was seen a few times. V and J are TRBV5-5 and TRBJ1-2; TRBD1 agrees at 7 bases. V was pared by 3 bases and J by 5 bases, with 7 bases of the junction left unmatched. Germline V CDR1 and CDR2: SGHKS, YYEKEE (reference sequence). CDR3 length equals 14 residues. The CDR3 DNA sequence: TGTGCCAGCAGCTCCATGACAGGGAATTATGGCTACACCTTC. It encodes CASSSMTGNYGYTF.

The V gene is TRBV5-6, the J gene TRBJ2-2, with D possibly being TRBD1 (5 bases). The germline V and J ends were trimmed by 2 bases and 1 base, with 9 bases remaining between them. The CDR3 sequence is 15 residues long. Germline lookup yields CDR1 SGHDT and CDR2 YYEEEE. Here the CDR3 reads CASSFGAGNTGELFF. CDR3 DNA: TGTGCCAGCAGCTTTGGGGCAGGGAACACCGGGGAGCTGTTTTTT. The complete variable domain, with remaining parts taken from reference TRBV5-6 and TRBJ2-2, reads DAGVTQSPTHLIKTRGQQVTLRCSPKSGHDTVSWYQQALGQGPQFIFQYYEEEERQRGNFPDRFSGHQFPNYSSELNVNALLLGDSALYLCASSFGAGNTGELFFGEGSRLTVL.

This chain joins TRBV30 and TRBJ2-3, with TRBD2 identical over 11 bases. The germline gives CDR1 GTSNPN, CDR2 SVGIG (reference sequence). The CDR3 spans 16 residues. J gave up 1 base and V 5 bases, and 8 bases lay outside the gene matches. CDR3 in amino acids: CAWQRTSGSGTDTQYF. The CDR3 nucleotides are TGTGCCTGGCAAAGAACTAGCGGGAGTGGCACAGATACGCAGTATTTT.

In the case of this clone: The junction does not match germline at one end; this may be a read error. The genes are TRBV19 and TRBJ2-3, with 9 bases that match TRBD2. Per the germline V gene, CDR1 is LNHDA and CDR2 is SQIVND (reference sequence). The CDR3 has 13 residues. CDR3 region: CASSANPGLARLF. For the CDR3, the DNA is TGTGCCAGTAGTGCCAACCCTGGACTAGCGCGGCTTTTT.

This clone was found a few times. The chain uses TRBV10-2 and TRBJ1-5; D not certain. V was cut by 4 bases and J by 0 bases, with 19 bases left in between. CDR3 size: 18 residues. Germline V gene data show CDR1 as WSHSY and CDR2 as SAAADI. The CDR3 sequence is CASSGVRHGRDSNQPQHF. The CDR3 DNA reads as TGCGCCAGCAGTGGGGTACGCCATGGGCGGGATAGCAATCAGCCCCAGCATTTT.

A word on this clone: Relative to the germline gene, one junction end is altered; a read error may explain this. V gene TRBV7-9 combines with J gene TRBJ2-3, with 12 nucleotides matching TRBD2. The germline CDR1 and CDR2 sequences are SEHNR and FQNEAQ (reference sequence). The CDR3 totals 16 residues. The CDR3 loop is CVSSLGGTSGTDTQYF. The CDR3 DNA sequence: TGTGTCAGCAGCTTGGGGGGGACTAGCGGGACAGATACGCAGTATTTT.

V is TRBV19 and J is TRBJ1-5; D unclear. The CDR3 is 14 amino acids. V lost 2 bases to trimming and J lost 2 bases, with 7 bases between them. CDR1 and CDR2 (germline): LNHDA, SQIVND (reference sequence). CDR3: CASSIMRGNQPQHF. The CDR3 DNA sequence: TGTGCCAGTAGTATAATGCGGGGCAATCAGCCCCAGCATTTT.

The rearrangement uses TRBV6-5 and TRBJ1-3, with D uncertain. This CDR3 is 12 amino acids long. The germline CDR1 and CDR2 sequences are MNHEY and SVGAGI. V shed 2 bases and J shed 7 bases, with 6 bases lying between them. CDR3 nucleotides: TGTGCCAGCAGTTACACGGGGAACACCATATATTTT. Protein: CASSYTGNTIYF.

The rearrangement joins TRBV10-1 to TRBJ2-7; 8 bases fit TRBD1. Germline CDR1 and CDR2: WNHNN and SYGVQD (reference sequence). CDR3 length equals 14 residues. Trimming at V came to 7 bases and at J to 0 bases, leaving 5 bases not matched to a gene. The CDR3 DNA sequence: TGCGCCAGCACAGGACAGGGATTCTCCTACGAGCAGTACTTC. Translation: CASTGQGFSYEQYF.

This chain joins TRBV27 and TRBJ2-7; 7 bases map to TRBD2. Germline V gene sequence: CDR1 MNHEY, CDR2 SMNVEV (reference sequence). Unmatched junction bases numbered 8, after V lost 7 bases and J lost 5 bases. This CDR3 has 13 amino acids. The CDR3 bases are TGTGCCAGCAAGGCGGGAGTCGTTAACGAGCAGTACTTC. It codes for CASKAGVVNEQYF.

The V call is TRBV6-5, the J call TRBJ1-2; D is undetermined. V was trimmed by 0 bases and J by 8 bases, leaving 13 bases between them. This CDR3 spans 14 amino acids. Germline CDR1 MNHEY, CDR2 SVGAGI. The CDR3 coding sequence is TGTGCCAGCAGTTACTCGAGGGCAGGAGGCGGCTACACCTTC. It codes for CASSYSRAGGGYTF.

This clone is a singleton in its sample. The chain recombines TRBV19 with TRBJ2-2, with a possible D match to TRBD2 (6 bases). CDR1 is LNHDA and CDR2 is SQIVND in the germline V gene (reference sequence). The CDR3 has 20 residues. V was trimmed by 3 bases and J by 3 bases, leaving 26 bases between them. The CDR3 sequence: CASSIRPSPEGSVDTGELFF. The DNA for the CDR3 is TGTGCCAGTAGTATCCGGCCATCCCCGGAGGGTAGTGTGGACACCGGGGAGCTGTTTTTT.

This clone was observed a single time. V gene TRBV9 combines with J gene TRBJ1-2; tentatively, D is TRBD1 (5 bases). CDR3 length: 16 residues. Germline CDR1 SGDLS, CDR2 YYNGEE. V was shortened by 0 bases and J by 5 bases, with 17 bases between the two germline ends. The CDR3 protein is CASSVDPGRTLYGYTF. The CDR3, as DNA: TGTGCCAGCAGCGTAGATCCAGGGCGCACACTATATGGCTACACCTTC.

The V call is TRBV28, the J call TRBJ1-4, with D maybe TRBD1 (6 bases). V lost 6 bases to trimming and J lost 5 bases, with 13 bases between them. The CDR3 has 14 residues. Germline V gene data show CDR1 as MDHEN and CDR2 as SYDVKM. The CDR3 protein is CASRTGTLNEKLFF. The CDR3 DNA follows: TGTGCCAGCAGAACGGGGACACTGAATGAAAAACTGTTTTTT.

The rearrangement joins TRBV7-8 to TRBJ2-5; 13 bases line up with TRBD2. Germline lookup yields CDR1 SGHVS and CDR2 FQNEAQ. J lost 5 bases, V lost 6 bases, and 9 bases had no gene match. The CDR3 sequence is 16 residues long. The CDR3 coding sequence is TGTGCCAGCAGTCCTGGGACTAGCGGGATTCAGGAGACCCAGTACTTC. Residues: CASSPGTSGIQETQYF.

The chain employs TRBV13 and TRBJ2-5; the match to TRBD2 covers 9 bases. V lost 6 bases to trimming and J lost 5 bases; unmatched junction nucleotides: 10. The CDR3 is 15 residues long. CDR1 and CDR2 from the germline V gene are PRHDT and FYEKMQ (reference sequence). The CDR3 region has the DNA TGTGCCAGCAGTCCCGCGGCTAGCGGGGTGGAGACCCAGTACTTC. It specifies CASSPAASGVETQYF.

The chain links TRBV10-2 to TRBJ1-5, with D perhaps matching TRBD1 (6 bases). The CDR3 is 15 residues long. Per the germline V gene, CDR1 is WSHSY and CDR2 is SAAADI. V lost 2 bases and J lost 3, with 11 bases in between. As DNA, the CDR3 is TGCGCCAGCAGTGAGGGGGGGGCCCTCAATCAGCCCCAGCATTTT. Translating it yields CASSEGGALNQPQHF.

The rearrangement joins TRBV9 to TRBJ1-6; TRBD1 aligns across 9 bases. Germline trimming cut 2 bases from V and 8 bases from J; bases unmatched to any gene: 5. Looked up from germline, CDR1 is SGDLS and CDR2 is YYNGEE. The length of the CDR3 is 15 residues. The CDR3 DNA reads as TGTGCCAGCAGCGTTGAGGGGACAGGGCATTCACCCCTCCACTTT. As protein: CASSVEGTGHSPLHF.

DNA for the CDR3: TGTGCCTGGGCCCTACTAGGTGGATGGGATGAGCAGTTCTTC. It codes for CAWALLGGWDEQFF. The chain combines TRBV30 with TRBJ2-1, with D perhaps TRBD2 (5 bases). V lost 5 bases, J lost 8 bases, and 19 bases lay in between. Germline assignment: CDR1 GTSNPN and CDR2 SVGIG (reference sequence). The CDR3 is 14 residues long.

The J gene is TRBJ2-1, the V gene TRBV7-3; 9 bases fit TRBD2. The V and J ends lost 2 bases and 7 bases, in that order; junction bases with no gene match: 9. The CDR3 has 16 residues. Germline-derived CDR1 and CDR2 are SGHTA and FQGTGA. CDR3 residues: CASSLALAGIWNEQFF. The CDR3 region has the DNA TGTGCCAGCAGCTTAGCGCTAGCGGGAATTTGGAATGAGCAGTTCTTC.

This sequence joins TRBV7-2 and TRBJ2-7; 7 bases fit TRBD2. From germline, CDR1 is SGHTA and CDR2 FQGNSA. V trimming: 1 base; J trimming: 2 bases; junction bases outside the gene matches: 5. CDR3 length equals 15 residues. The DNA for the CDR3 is TGTGCCAGCAGCTTAGGAGGGCGGGGGACCTACGAGCAGTACTTC. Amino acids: CASSLGGRGTYEQYF.

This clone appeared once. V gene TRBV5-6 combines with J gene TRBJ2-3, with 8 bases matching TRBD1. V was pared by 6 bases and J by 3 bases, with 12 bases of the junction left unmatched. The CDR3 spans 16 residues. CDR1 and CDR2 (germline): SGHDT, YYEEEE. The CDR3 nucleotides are TGTGCCAGCATCTTAATGGACAGGGCTGGGACAGATACGCAGTATTTT. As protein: CASILMDRAGTDTQYF.

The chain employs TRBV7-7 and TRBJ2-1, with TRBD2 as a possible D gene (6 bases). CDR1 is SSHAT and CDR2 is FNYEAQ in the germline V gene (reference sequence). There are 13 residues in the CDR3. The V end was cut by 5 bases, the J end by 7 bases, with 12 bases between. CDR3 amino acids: CASSAGLRNEQFF. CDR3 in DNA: TGTGCCAGCAGCGCGGGACTTAGGAATGAGCAGTTCTTC.

The CDR3 sequence is CASSEAGASGPYNEQFF. The CDR3 DNA reads as TGTGCCAGCAGTGAAGCAGGGGCTAGCGGGCCTTACAATGAGCAGTTCTTC. The chain couples TRBV6-1 to TRBJ2-1; 8 bases map to TRBD2. The CDR3 has 17 amino acids. The germline V gene has CDR1 MNHNS and CDR2 SASEGT. Trimming removed 0 bases from V and 4 bases from J; junction bases left unmatched: 8.